The entry below describes one T cell receptor (beta chain). Its cognate antigen is unknown. Some clones are missing from TCRdb's copy, which holds only in-frame ones; the method was immunoSEQ multiplex PCR. The table has about 2 million clones, about 95% seen once; the top ten hold roughly 1.2%. This sample stems from a study of shared clonotypes between healthy human individuals. General study results and limits: Rarefaction revealed incomplete sorted-subset sequencing despite large depth. In several donors, roughly 5.2% of naive CD4 clonotypes appeared in common.

The V end lost 1 base, the J end lost 1 base, and 14 bases lay between the germline ends. CDR3 length equals 16 residues. CDR1 is SGHAT, CDR2 FQNNGV, per germline. CD45RO-negative, CCR7-selected cells formed the naive CD8 fraction, which excluded terminally differentiated effector memory CD45RA+ cells. Input material: naive CD8+ T cells sorted from blood. This receptor was obtained from a man aged 18 to 30 in good health. This chain links TRBV11-2 with TRBJ2-7, with D maybe TRBD1 (6 bases). CDR3 DNA sequence: TGTGCCAGCAGCTTAGGGTACAGGGAGAGGTCCTACGAGCAGTACTTC. Its protein is CASSLGYRERSYEQYF.